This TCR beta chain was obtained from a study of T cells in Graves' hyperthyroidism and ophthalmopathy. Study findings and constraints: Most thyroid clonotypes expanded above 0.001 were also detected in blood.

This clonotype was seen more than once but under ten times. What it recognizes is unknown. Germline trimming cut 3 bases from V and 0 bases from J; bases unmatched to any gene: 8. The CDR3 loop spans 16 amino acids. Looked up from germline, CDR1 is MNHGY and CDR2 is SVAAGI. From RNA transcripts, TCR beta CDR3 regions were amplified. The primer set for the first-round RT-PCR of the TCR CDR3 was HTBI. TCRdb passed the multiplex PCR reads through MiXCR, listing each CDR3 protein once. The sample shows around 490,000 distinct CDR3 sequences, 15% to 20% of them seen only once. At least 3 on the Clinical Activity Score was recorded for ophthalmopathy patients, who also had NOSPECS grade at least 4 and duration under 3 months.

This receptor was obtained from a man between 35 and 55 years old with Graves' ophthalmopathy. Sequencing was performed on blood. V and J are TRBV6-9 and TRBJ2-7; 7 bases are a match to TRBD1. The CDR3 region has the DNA TGTGCCAGCAGTTACTTTTCCGGGGACAGCTCCTACGAGCAGTACTTC. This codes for CASSYFSGDSSYEQYF.